Listed here are 9 T cell receptor beta chains from one sample, sequenced in a study of T cell responses to AZD1222 COVID-19 vaccine. TCRdb's table, derived via immunoSEQ multiplex PCR, lists solely in-frame clones and lacks some. The table has 150,000 to 200,000 clones, just over 90% seen once. This specimen was peripheral blood, taken on day 0 of AZD1222 vaccination. Receptor source: an adult in good health.

This sequence joins TRBV6-4 and TRBJ2-2; the D is unclear. From germline, CDR1 is MRHNA and CDR2 SNTAGT. V dropped 8 bases and J dropped 7 bases, with 11 bases sitting between them. The CDR3 loop spans 12 amino acids. CDR3 coding DNA: TGTGCCAGCGCCAACGTGGTCGGGGAGCTGTTTTTT. Amino acid sequence: CASANVVGELFF.

In DNA, the CDR3 is TGTGCCAGCAGCCTGACTAGCGGGCTCACAGATACGCAGTATTTT. It specifies CASSLTSGLTDTQYF. The chain carries TRBV9 and TRBJ2-3; the match to TRBD2 covers 10 bases. Losses at the gene ends were 4 bases for V and 2 bases for J; bases not matched to a gene: 4. This CDR3 is 15 amino acids long. CDR1 SGDLS and CDR2 YYNGEE come from the germline V gene.

The sample holds one count of this clone. V gene TRBV7-9 combines with J gene TRBJ1-5, with D maybe TRBD1 (5 bases). There are 14 residues in the CDR3. The germline gives CDR1 SEHNR, CDR2 FQNEAQ (reference sequence). Trimming took off 3 bases at V and 4 bases at J, with 10 bases between the two ends. CDR3: CASSLDRGNQPQHF. Here the CDR3 DNA reads TGTGCCAGCAGCTTGGACCGGGGGAATCAGCCCCAGCATTTT.

The chain recombines TRBV5-4 with TRBJ1-2; TRBD1 matches 7 bases. The CDR3 extends over 13 amino acids. Trimming removed 4 bases from V and 8 bases from J; junction bases left unmatched: 8. Germline loops: CDR1 SGHNT, CDR2 YYREEE (reference sequence). This chain's CDR3 is CASSVGQTGGYTF. Here the CDR3 DNA reads TGTGCCAGCAGCGTGGGACAGACGGGGGGCTACACCTTC.

J is TRBJ2-7 and V is TRBV7-3; 12 nucleotides agree with TRBD1. Germline trimming cut 5 bases from V and 7 bases from J; bases unmatched to any gene: 9. The germline V gene has CDR1 SGHTA and CDR2 FQGTGA. The CDR3 has 15 amino acids. The CDR3 region is CASSDRGQGAGEQYF. As DNA, the CDR3 is TGTGCCAGCAGCGACAGGGGACAGGGGGCGGGTGAGCAGTACTTC.

In this sample, this clone turned up once. This chain connects TRBV5-6 to TRBJ1-1; D is unresolved. The CDR3 runs to 16 residues. CDR1 and CDR2 (germline): SGHDT, YYEEEE. The V end was cut by 3 bases, the J end by 4 bases, with 19 bases between. CDR3 protein: CASSWRVGLGVTEAFF. CDR3 in DNA: TGTGCCAGCAGCTGGAGGGTTGGTCTGGGAGTCACTGAAGCTTTCTTT.

With respect to this clone: Other DNA sequences in this sample translate to the same CDR3. The chain carries TRBV7-2 and TRBJ2-3; TRBD2 is a possible D gene (7 bases). Germline CDR1 SGHTA, CDR2 FQGNSA. V was trimmed by 5 bases and J by 2 bases, leaving 14 bases between them. This CDR3 region has 15 residues. The CDR3, as DNA: TGTGCCAGCAGCCTACAGGGAGGGTCCACAGATACGCAGTATTTT. It specifies CASSLQGGSTDTQYF.

The chain employs TRBV5-4 and TRBJ2-7, with D tentatively TRBD1 (5 bases). CDR1 is SGHNT and CDR2 is YYREEE in the germline V gene (reference sequence). This CDR3 region has 12 residues. Trimming left V 3 bases short and J 6 bases short, with 10 bases between. CDR3 sequence (DNA): TGTGCCAGCAGCTGGAGCCAGGGCGAGCAGTACTTC. It translates to CASSWSQGEQYF.

CDR3 amino acids: CATSKSDRDNEKLFF. In nucleotides, the CDR3 is TGTGCCACCAGCAAATCCGACAGGGATAATGAAAAACTGTTTTTT. V gene TRBV15 combines with J gene TRBJ1-4; 7 nucleotides align to TRBD1. Germline V gene data show CDR1 as LNHNV and CDR2 as YYDKDF (reference sequence). This CDR3 spans 15 amino acids. Trimming cost V 4 bases and J 4 bases; bases outside gene matches: 6.